This T cell receptor (beta chain) derives from a study of prognosis after radiotherapy for stage I lung cancer. General study points: Tumor-specific reactivity of the expanded TCR clones remained undetermined.

This clonotype was observed many times. Antigen unknown. The CDR3 contains 11 residues. Germline V lookup: CDR1 KGHSH, CDR2 LQKENI. V dropped 3 bases and J dropped 1 base, with 0 bases sitting between them. Amplification of the TCR beta CDR3 (from genomic DNA) was done by two-round multiplex PCR. With primers specific to each TRBV and TRBJ gene, the first-round PCR was performed. Each CDR3 protein is one row after TCRdb ran MiXCR on the multiplex PCR reads. This sample has nearly 35,000 distinct CDR3 sequences, with about 32% found just once. This receptor was identified in a donor over 45 with non-small cell lung cancer. The chain employs TRBV18 and TRBJ2-5; the D is unclear. Here the sequenced sample was PBMCs, taken before or after stereotactic body radiation therapy (not recorded which). This chain's CDR3 is CASSPQETQYF. In DNA form, the CDR3 reads TGTGCCAGCTCACCCCAAGAGACCCAGTACTTC.